These T cell receptor beta chains were read from a single sample in a study of beta chain features in type 1 diabetes. Generated by immunoSEQ multiplex PCR, the TCRdb table keeps only in-frame clones and is missing some. This table has about 710,000 clones, about 14% appearing once. Sample: naive CD4+ T cells from blood. The source is a young man with type 1 diabetes. CDR3s include the opening cysteine and the closing phenylalanine or tryptophan. Fields, in order: D gene, clone size, V gene, J gene, CDR3 protein, CDR3 DNA. D genes are given only for firm matches. Clone size is given for some rows only: seen once, a few or many times, or a class if the clone is expanded.

d_call: -
clone_size: few
v_call: TRBV7-2
j_call: TRBJ1-4
cdr3_aa: CASSTYSQGNEKLFF
cdr3_nt: TGTGCCAGCAGCACCTACAGCCAGGGTAATGAAAAACTGTTTTTT

d_call: -
clone_size: -
v_call: TRBV7-2
j_call: TRBJ2-3
cdr3_aa: CASSLAFFSDTQYF
cdr3_nt: TGTGCCAGCAGCTTAGCGTTCTTTTCAGATACGCAGTATTTT

d_call: -
clone_size: few
v_call: TRBV2
j_call: TRBJ2-3
cdr3_aa: CASRAGTDTQYF
cdr3_nt: TGTGCCAGCAGAGCAGGCACAGATACGCAGTATTTT

d_call: -
clone_size: few
v_call: TRBV7-8
j_call: TRBJ1-1
cdr3_aa: CASSSIFSGRAFF
cdr3_nt: TGTGCCAGCAGCTCCATCTTTTCAGGGAGAGCTTTCTTT

d_call: TRBD1
clone_size: -
v_call: TRBV6-5
j_call: TRBJ2-5
cdr3_aa: CAIRKGQEETQYF
cdr3_nt: TGTGCCATCAGAAAGGGACAGGAAGAGACCCAGTACTTC

d_call: -
clone_size: few
v_call: TRBV30
j_call: TRBJ2-7
cdr3_aa: CAWDQGQEFYEQYF
cdr3_nt: TGTGCCTGGGACCAAGGGCAGGAATTCTACGAGCAGTACTTC

d_call: TRBD2
clone_size: few
v_call: TRBV14
j_call: TRBJ2-1
cdr3_aa: CASSQDSGSTYNEQFF
cdr3_nt: TGTGCCAGCAGCCAAGACAGCGGGAGTACTTACAATGAGCAGTTCTTC

d_call: -
clone_size: -
v_call: TRBV19
j_call: TRBJ2-5
cdr3_aa: CASSIVSRAETQYF
cdr3_nt: TGTGCCAGTAGTATAGTTTCCAGGGCTGAGACCCAGTACTTC

d_call: -
clone_size: -
v_call: TRBV6-5
j_call: TRBJ2-6
cdr3_aa: CASSVRFAGANVLTF
cdr3_nt: TGTGCCAGCAGTGTCCGGTTTGCTGGGGCCAACGTCCTGACTTTC

d_call: TRBD1
clone_size: few
v_call: TRBV10-3
j_call: TRBJ2-5
cdr3_aa: CAISDRGLQETQYF
cdr3_nt: TGTGCCATATCGGACAGGGGGCTGCAAGAGACCCAGTACTTC

d_call: TRBD1
clone_size: few
v_call: TRBV5-1
j_call: TRBJ2-1
cdr3_aa: CASSFIQGSAYNEQFF
cdr3_nt: TGCGCCAGCAGCTTTATACAGGGGAGCGCCTACAATGAGCAGTTCTTC

d_call: -
clone_size: -
v_call: TRBV30
j_call: TRBJ2-1
cdr3_aa: CAWSGLDEQFF
cdr3_nt: TGTGCCTGGAGTGGATTGGATGAGCAGTTCTTC

d_call: TRBD1
clone_size: -
v_call: TRBV7-9
j_call: TRBJ1-4
cdr3_aa: CASSTGQGIYEKLFF
cdr3_nt: TGTGCCAGCAGCACCGGACAGGGGATTTATGAAAAACTGTTTTTT

d_call: -
clone_size: -
v_call: TRBV5-6
j_call: TRBJ2-5
cdr3_aa: CASSVLQETQYF
cdr3_nt: TGTGCCAGCAGCGTCTTACAAGAGACCCAGTACTTC

d_call: TRBD1
clone_size: -
v_call: TRBV18
j_call: TRBJ1-1
cdr3_aa: CASSPLKELFTGEPRYTEAFF
cdr3_nt: TGTGCCAGCTCACCACTCAAAGAATTATTTACAGGGGAACCTCGATACACTGAAGCTTTCTTT

d_call: TRBD2
clone_size: -
v_call: TRBV2
j_call: TRBJ2-1
cdr3_aa: CASSEVAGGRRNEQFF
cdr3_nt: TGTGCCAGCAGTGAAGTTGCGGGGGGGAGGAGGAATGAGCAGTTCTTC

d_call: TRBD2
clone_size: -
v_call: TRBV4-1
j_call: TRBJ2-1
cdr3_aa: CASSQIGTSVYNEQFF
cdr3_nt: TGCGCCAGCAGCCAAATTGGGACTAGCGTCTACAATGAGCAGTTCTTC

d_call: -
clone_size: few
v_call: TRBV30
j_call: TRBJ2-3
cdr3_aa: CAWSSLRSIDTQYF
cdr3_nt: TGTGCCTGGAGCTCCCTGCGCAGTATTGATACGCAGTATTTT

d_call: -
clone_size: few
v_call: TRBV30
j_call: TRBJ1-6
cdr3_aa: CAWSVLAGSPLHF
cdr3_nt: TGTGCCTGGAGTGTATTGGCAGGATCACCCCTCCACTTT

d_call: -
clone_size: few
v_call: TRBV7-2
j_call: TRBJ2-5
cdr3_aa: CASSRGYQETQYF
cdr3_nt: TGTGCCAGCAGCCGTGGGTACCAAGAGACCCAGTACTTC

d_call: -
clone_size: few
v_call: TRBV14
j_call: TRBJ2-7
cdr3_aa: CASSQPGTHEQYF
cdr3_nt: TGTGCCAGCAGCCAACCGGGGACCCACGAGCAGTACTTC

d_call: TRBD2
clone_size: -
v_call: TRBV18
j_call: TRBJ2-1
cdr3_aa: CASSLARQAGVKNEQFF
cdr3_nt: TGTGCCAGCTCACTTGCCCGCCAAGCGGGAGTGAAGAATGAGCAGTTCTTC

d_call: -
clone_size: -
v_call: TRBV5-1
j_call: TRBJ1-2
cdr3_aa: CASSPSNNYGYTF
cdr3_nt: TGCGCCAGCAGCCCCAGCAACAACTATGGCTACACCTTC

d_call: TRBD1
clone_size: -
v_call: TRBV7-2
j_call: TRBJ1-1
cdr3_aa: CASSSLWGQGDTEAFF
cdr3_nt: TGTGCCAGCAGCTCTTTATGGGGACAGGGGGACACTGAAGCTTTCTTT

d_call: -
clone_size: few
v_call: TRBV5-4
j_call: TRBJ1-1
cdr3_aa: CASSLDQGPLGAFF
cdr3_nt: TGTGCCAGCAGCTTGGACCAGGGTCCTTTGGGAGCTTTCTTT

d_call: TRBD1
clone_size: -
v_call: TRBV18
j_call: TRBJ1-2
cdr3_aa: CASSPSGWYRDSLYGYTF
cdr3_nt: TGTGCCAGCTCACCATCAGGGTGGTACCGGGACAGTCTTTATGGCTACACCTTC

d_call: -
clone_size: -
v_call: TRBV27
j_call: TRBJ1-5
cdr3_aa: CASSLQLNQPQHF
cdr3_nt: TGTGCCAGCAGTTTGCAGTTGAATCAGCCCCAGCATTTT

d_call: -
clone_size: few
v_call: TRBV20-1
j_call: TRBJ1-2
cdr3_aa: CSARDAGTHTF
cdr3_nt: TGCAGTGCTAGAGATGCAGGGACCCACACCTTC

d_call: -
clone_size: few
v_call: TRBV4-3
j_call: TRBJ2-1
cdr3_aa: CASSQFVNSPNEQFF
cdr3_nt: TGCGCCAGCAGCCAATTTGTTAACAGTCCCAATGAGCAGTTCTTC

d_call: TRBD1
clone_size: -
v_call: TRBV5-1
j_call: TRBJ1-2
cdr3_aa: CASSAGQPNYGYTF
cdr3_nt: TGCGCCAGCAGCGCGGGACAGCCTAACTATGGCTACACCTTC

d_call: TRBD1
clone_size: few
v_call: TRBV27
j_call: TRBJ2-7
cdr3_aa: CASSPGGRSSYEQYF
cdr3_nt: TGTGCCAGCAGTCCAGGGGGCCGAAGCTCCTACGAGCAGTACTTC

d_call: TRBD1
clone_size: few
v_call: TRBV28
j_call: TRBJ2-1
cdr3_aa: CATLGQGASQFNEQFF
cdr3_nt: TGTGCCACCCTTGGACAGGGGGCATCCCAGTTCAATGAGCAGTTCTTC

d_call: TRBD2
clone_size: -
v_call: TRBV2
j_call: TRBJ2-2
cdr3_aa: CASSGRLAGTGELFF
cdr3_nt: TGTGCCAGCAGTGGGAGACTAGCGGGCACCGGGGAGCTGTTTTTT

d_call: TRBD1
clone_size: -
v_call: TRBV9
j_call: TRBJ1-3
cdr3_aa: CASSAGGRSSGNTIYF
cdr3_nt: TGTGCCAGCAGCGCAGGGGGACGGAGCTCTGGAAACACCATATATTTT

d_call: TRBD1
clone_size: -
v_call: TRBV29-1
j_call: TRBJ1-5
cdr3_aa: CSVGDSMVGQPQHF
cdr3_nt: TGCAGCGTAGGGGACAGTATGGTAGGCCAGCCCCAGCATTTT

d_call: -
clone_size: -
v_call: TRBV11-1
j_call: TRBJ1-2
cdr3_aa: CASSLGFYGYTF
cdr3_nt: TGTGCCAGCAGCCTAGGGTTCTATGGCTACACCTTC

d_call: -
clone_size: few
v_call: TRBV29-1
j_call: TRBJ2-7
cdr3_aa: CSGITGSSYEQYF
cdr3_nt: TGCAGCGGCATAACAGGGAGCTCCTACGAGCAGTACTTC

d_call: -
clone_size: -
v_call: TRBV7-2
j_call: TRBJ2-5
cdr3_aa: CASSLETQYF
cdr3_nt: TGTGCCAGCAGCTTGGAGACCCAGTACTTC

d_call: TRBD2
clone_size: -
v_call: TRBV10-3
j_call: TRBJ2-7
cdr3_aa: CASTSGETYEQYF
cdr3_nt: TGTGCCTCGACTAGCGGGGAGACCTACGAGCAGTACTTC

d_call: TRBD1
clone_size: few
v_call: TRBV5-1
j_call: TRBJ2-7
cdr3_aa: CASSNGQVHEQYF
cdr3_nt: TGCGCCAGCAGCAACGGACAGGTCCACGAGCAGTACTTC

d_call: TRBD1
clone_size: few
v_call: TRBV29-1
j_call: TRBJ2-7
cdr3_aa: CSVRTGISYEQYF
cdr3_nt: TGCAGCGTCAGGACAGGGATCTCCTACGAGCAGTACTTC

d_call: -
clone_size: few
v_call: TRBV29-1
j_call: TRBJ2-7
cdr3_aa: CSVEDLGDEQYF
cdr3_nt: TGCAGCGTTGAAGATCTGGGCGACGAGCAGTACTTC

d_call: -
clone_size: -
v_call: TRBV19
j_call: TRBJ2-7
cdr3_aa: CASKLEDRFSNEQYF
cdr3_nt: TGTGCCAGTAAATTAGAGGACAGATTTTCCAACGAGCAGTACTTC

d_call: -
clone_size: -
v_call: TRBV14
j_call: TRBJ2-1
cdr3_aa: CASSQAFLDNEQFF
cdr3_nt: TGTGCCAGCAGCCAAGCTTTCCTTGACAATGAGCAGTTCTTC

d_call: TRBD1
clone_size: -
v_call: TRBV25-1
j_call: TRBJ1-2
cdr3_aa: CASSVGTVRGYTF
cdr3_nt: TGTGCCAGCAGTGTTGGGACAGTCCGTGGCTACACCTTC

d_call: -
clone_size: -
v_call: TRBV2
j_call: TRBJ2-2
cdr3_aa: CASKPSAGDGGELFF
cdr3_nt: TGTGCCAGCAAGCCCTCTGCCGGGGATGGCGGGGAGCTGTTTTTT

d_call: -
clone_size: -
v_call: TRBV18
j_call: TRBJ2-1
cdr3_aa: CASSPPGAAEQFF
cdr3_nt: TGTGCCAGCTCACCACCAGGGGCGGCCGAGCAGTTCTTC

d_call: TRBD1
clone_size: few
v_call: TRBV30
j_call: TRBJ1-2
cdr3_aa: CAWITGQGRGYTF
cdr3_nt: TGTGCCTGGATCACCGGACAGGGGAGAGGCTACACCTTC

d_call: -
clone_size: -
v_call: TRBV30
j_call: TRBJ2-7
cdr3_aa: CAWTGSSYEQYF
cdr3_nt: TGTGCCTGGACAGGTTCTTCCTACGAGCAGTACTTC

d_call: TRBD1
clone_size: -
v_call: TRBV7-2
j_call: TRBJ1-2
cdr3_aa: CASRQGAAYGYTF
cdr3_nt: TGTGCCAGCAGGCAGGGGGCGGCCTATGGCTACACCTTC

d_call: -
clone_size: -
v_call: TRBV7-2
j_call: TRBJ1-2
cdr3_aa: CASSTYGSQNGYTF
cdr3_nt: TGTGCCAGCAGTACGTACGGAAGCCAGAATGGCTACACCTTC

d_call: -
clone_size: few
v_call: TRBV30
j_call: TRBJ1-2
cdr3_aa: CAWSPGTAFF
cdr3_nt: TGTGCCTGGAGTCCCGGGACGGCCTTCTTC

d_call: TRBD1
clone_size: -
v_call: TRBV11-2
j_call: TRBJ2-7
cdr3_aa: CASSLLVDRAHEQYF
cdr3_nt: TGTGCCAGCAGCCTCCTCGTGGACAGGGCCCACGAGCAGTACTTC

d_call: TRBD2
clone_size: -
v_call: TRBV7-2
j_call: TRBJ2-7
cdr3_aa: CASSSWTSGGYEQYF
cdr3_nt: TGTGCCAGCAGCTCTTGGACTAGCGGGGGCTACGAGCAGTACTTC

d_call: -
clone_size: -
v_call: TRBV19
j_call: TRBJ1-2
cdr3_aa: CASSSRAVYGYTF
cdr3_nt: TGTGCCAGTAGTTCGAGGGCGGTCTACGGCTACACCTTC